The 30 T cell receptor beta chains presented below share a single source sample, sequenced in a study of T cells in Graves' hyperthyroidism and ophthalmopathy. What was amplified from RNA transcripts were TCR beta CDR3 regions. The HTBI primer set drove a first-round RT-PCR of the TCR CDR3. TCRdb re-called the multiplex PCR reads with MiXCR, one entry per CDR3 protein. The sample consists of some 600,000 distinct CDR3 sequences, about 15% of them appearing once. The sample taken for sequencing was blood. The receptor source for this set is a young woman with Graves' hyperthyroidism that later progressed to Graves' ophthalmopathy.

Regarding this clonotype: The conserved final phenylalanine or tryptophan is absent from the CDR3, which likely points to a read error. Because the CDR3's place on the DNA is in doubt, the DNA is left out and the CDR3 is given as listed by TCRdb. V is TRBV11-2 and J is TRBJ1-1; the table gives TRBD1 as D, unverified against the DNA. The CDR3 contains 13 residues when both ends are counted. Germline lookup yields CDR1 SGHAT and CDR2 FQNNGV. The CDR3 is CASSQQGNTEDFV.

Concerning this clonotype: Germline and junction disagree at one end, which may indicate a read error. V is TRBV28 and J is TRBJ2-6; a weak D match, TRBD2 (6 bases). Germline CDR1 reads MDHEN; CDR2 reads SYDVKM. The CDR3 totals 16 residues. CDR3 DNA sequence: TGTGCCAGCAGTTTAAGTCGCGGGGCTGGGGCCAACGTCCTGGCTTTC. Protein product: CASSLSRGAGANVLAF.

This clonotype was seen at least ten times. The V call is TRBV7-9, the J call TRBJ1-1; D unresolved. Germline loops: CDR1 SEHNR, CDR2 FQNEAQ (reference sequence). V was cut by 5 bases and J by 0 bases, with 13 bases left in between. The CDR3 is made up of 15 amino acids. CDR3 loop: CASSPARELNTEAFF. The DNA for the CDR3 is TGTGCCAGCAGCCCTGCACGAGAATTGAACACTGAAGCTTTCTTT.

This clonotype was detected ten times or more. V gene TRBV29-1 combines with J gene TRBJ2-7, with 10 nucleotides matching TRBD2. The CDR3 contains 14 residues. The ends lost 5 bases at V and 3 bases at J; junction bases unmatched: 7. From germline, CDR1 is SQVTM and CDR2 ANQGSEA. In DNA form, the CDR3 reads TGCAGCGTTCGGTCTAGCGGGAGCAGCTACGAGCAGTACTTC. This gives the protein CSVRSSGSSYEQYF.

A few counts support this clonotype. This chain joins TRBV4-1 and TRBJ1-2; D not resolved. Germline values: CDR1 MGHRA, CDR2 YSYEKL. The CDR3 is 17 residues long. Trimming pared 4 bases from V and 0 bases from J, leaving 18 bases between. CDR3 sequence reads: CASSPSPSTAANYGYTF. The CDR3 nucleotides are TGCGCCAGCAGCCCCAGTCCCTCAACCGCCGCTAACTATGGCTACACCTTC.

A remark on this clonotype: A much bigger clone sits one base away, suggesting this may be a read error. For the CDR3, the DNA is TGCATTGCTGATCGAGTAGGGCAGTTCTTC. Amino acids: CIADRVGQFF. The rearrangement uses TRBV20-1 and TRBJ2-1; D remains ambiguous. CDR3 length equals 10 residues. Germline assignment: CDR1 DFQATT and CDR2 SNEGSKA (reference sequence).

The chain recombines TRBV19 with TRBJ1-2; D not certain. Looked up from germline, CDR1 is LNHDA and CDR2 is SQIVND (reference sequence). CDR3 length: 11 residues. V gave up 9 bases and J gave up 4 bases, with 9 bases separating them. CDR3 sequence (DNA): TGTGCCAGCTCAGGAGCCTATGGCTACACCTTC. This encodes CASSGAYGYTF.

Only a few counts were recorded for this clonotype. The chain employs TRBV19 and TRBJ1-2; D gene uncertain. The length of the CDR3 is 17 residues. From germline, CDR1 is LNHDA and CDR2 SQIVND (reference sequence). V lost 3 bases, J lost 1 base, and 18 bases lay in between. The DNA for the CDR3 is TGTGCCAGTAGTATCGAAGACGTATTCACCTTTAACTATGGCTACACCTTC. Amino acid sequence: CASSIEDVFTFNYGYTF.

This clonotype was recorded at least ten times. This chain connects TRBV10-3 to TRBJ2-5; D is possibly TRBD2 (6 bases). Germline assignment: CDR1 ENHRY and CDR2 SYGVKD. Deletions cut 10 bases from V and 5 bases from J, with 20 bases between. CDR3 length: 14 amino acids. CDR3 DNA: TGTGCCACCCGAGCCCTAACGGGAGTTGAGACCCAGTACTTC. Its protein product is CATRALTGVETQYF.

This clonotype was counted many times. The chain's CDR3 is CSAREEVSYTF. The CDR3 region has the DNA TGCAGTGCTAGAGAGGAGGTGAGCTACACCTTC. The genes are TRBV20-1 and TRBJ1-2, with D uncertain. There are 11 residues in the CDR3. Germline V lookup: CDR1 DFQATT, CDR2 SNEGSKA (reference sequence). The V and J ends lost 0 bases and 9 bases respectively, with 8 bases between them.

This clonotype showed up just a few times. The V gene is TRBV5-1, the J gene TRBJ2-1; maybe TRBD1 (5 bases). Germline CDR1 SGHRS, CDR2 YFSETQ. The CDR3 has 15 residues. V was shortened by 3 bases and J by 4 bases, with 14 bases between the two germline ends. The CDR3 here is CASSWGRAAYNEQFF. As DNA, the CDR3 is TGCGCCAGCAGCTGGGGCCGGGCAGCTTACAATGAGCAGTTCTTC.

This clonotype was detected many times. The chain couples TRBV9 to TRBJ1-2; 12 bases are shared with TRBD1. V dropped 4 bases and J dropped 5; count of bases not matched to a gene: 6. Germline values: CDR1 SGDLS, CDR2 YYNGEE. The length of the CDR3 is 15 residues. The DNA of the CDR3 is TGTGCCAGCAGCCCCCCGGGACAGGGGGCTTATGGCTACACCTTC. Its protein is CASSPPGQGAYGYTF.

This clonotype was detected ten times or more. The rearrangement uses TRBV6-1 and TRBJ1-1, with D unclear. This CDR3 has 14 amino acids. Trimming stripped 3 bases from V and 6 bases from J, with 14 bases between. Germline V gene lookup returns CDR1 MNHNS and CDR2 SASEGT. Here the CDR3 DNA reads TGTGCCAGCAGTGAGCCAGGAACCCAGCCTGAAGCTTTCTTT. Protein product: CASSEPGTQPEAFF.

This clonotype was counted a few times. A read error may be the cause here, since a much bigger clone is one base away. This chain connects TRBV3-1 to TRBJ1-1, with D uncertain. Trimming left V 5 bases short and J 6 bases short, with 19 bases between. Germline assignment: CDR1 LGHDT and CDR2 YNNKEL (reference sequence). The CDR3 totals 15 residues. The CDR3 bases are TGTGCCAGCAGCTTTGGACGGGGAGTGCTAGCTGAAGCTTTCTTT. It specifies CASSFGRGVLAEAFF.

The table lists this clonotype with many counts. This rearrangement joins TRBV12-3 or TRBV12-4 to TRBJ2-2, with 14 bases that match TRBD2. The V gene end was trimmed by 4 bases and the J gene end by 6 bases; junction bases not matched to a gene: 19. The CDR3 spans 21 residues. The CDR3 nucleotides are TGTGCCAGCAGTTCAACAATGACTAGCGGGAGGGCCTTCGCGGTCTCCGGGGAGCTGTTTTTT. Protein: CASSSTMTSGRAFAVSGELFF.

The genes are TRBV20-1 and TRBJ1-1, with unresolved D. This CDR3 is 11 amino acids long. With 5 bases removed from V and 3 bases from J, the gap between germline ends came to 7 bases. The germline gives CDR1 DFQATT, CDR2 SNEGSKA (reference sequence). The CDR3 is CSARLYTEAFF. CDR3 DNA sequence: TGCAGTGCTCGGCTTTACACTGAAGCTTTCTTT.

Ten or more counts support this clonotype. The V gene is TRBV5-4, the J gene TRBJ2-1; D ambiguous. The V gene lost 4 bases and the J gene lost 6 bases, with 17 bases spanning the gap. CDR1 SGHNT and CDR2 YYREEE come from the germline V gene (reference sequence). The CDR3 is 15 residues long. In DNA form, the CDR3 reads TGTGCCAGCAGCCGGCTAGATCCGAACACCAATGAGCAGTTCTTC. It encodes CASSRLDPNTNEQFF.

This clonotype was seen a few times. A read error is possible here, since a much larger clone lies one base away. The chain carries TRBV29-1 and TRBJ2-5; TRBD1 matches 9 bases. Losses at the gene ends were 6 bases for V and 7 bases for J; bases not matched to a gene: 6. The CDR3 contains 12 residues. Looked up from germline, CDR1 is SQVTM and CDR2 is ANQGSEA. CDR3 in amino acids: CSVRTDRGTQYF. The CDR3 nucleotides read TGCAGCGTACGGACGGACAGGGGGACCCAGTACTTC.

There are a few counts of this clonotype. The genes are TRBV2 and TRBJ2-7; D is unresolved. The V end was cut by 10 bases, the J end by 6 bases, with 25 bases between. The CDR3 runs 15 residues. Germline lookup yields CDR1 SNHLY and CDR2 FYNNEI. In DNA form, the CDR3 reads TGTGCCATCACCAGGTCCCCAGTAGACCCGGGCGAGCAGTACTTC. Translating it yields CAITRSPVDPGEQYF.

This clonotype was picked up many times. The genes are TRBV28 and TRBJ2-7; 9 bases map to TRBD1. The CDR3 totals 15 residues. Looked up from germline, CDR1 is MDHEN and CDR2 is SYDVKM. V lost 5 bases to trimming and J lost 1 base; unmatched junction nucleotides: 6. Here the CDR3 DNA reads TGTGCCAGCAGTGCCCCGGGACAGGGATCCTACGAGCAGTACTTC. It is translated as CASSAPGQGSYEQYF.

The rearrangement uses TRBV7-2 and TRBJ2-3; D is unresolved. Germline CDR1 reads SGHTA; CDR2 reads FQGNSA. The CDR3 runs 13 residues. V lost 5 bases and J lost 4, with 10 bases in between. The CDR3 region is CASSENPPDTQYF. The CDR3 DNA reads TGTGCCAGCAGCGAGAACCCCCCAGATACGCAGTATTTT.

In its sample, this clonotype was seen many times. This chain joins TRBV18 and TRBJ1-1, with TRBD1 identical over 7 bases. With V trimmed by 4 bases and J by 5 bases, 4 bases remained unmatched. CDR1 and CDR2 from the germline V gene are KGHSH and LQKENI. The CDR3 is made up of 13 amino acids. The DNA for the CDR3 is TGTGCCAGCTCACAAACAGGGGCGACTGAAGCTTTCTTT. Its protein product is CASSQTGATEAFF.

There are many counts of this clonotype. The chain employs TRBV3-1 and TRBJ2-7; D possibly corresponds to TRBD2 (5 bases). Trimming removed 1 base at V and 4 bases at J, with 11 bases between. The CDR3 covers 14 residues. Germline V CDR1 and CDR2: LGHDT, YNNKEL (reference sequence). The CDR3 is CASSQVRAGYEQYF. The CDR3 nucleotides read TGTGCCAGCAGCCAAGTTAGGGCGGGTTACGAGCAGTACTTC.

This clonotype showed up just once. The chain combines TRBV2 with TRBJ2-5, with 7 bases aligning to TRBD2. Germline CDR1 is SNHLY and CDR2 is FYNNEI. The CDR3 spans 11 residues. V shed 10 bases and J 4 bases; nucleotides not matched to a gene: 3. The CDR3 loop reads CATVAGETQYF. The CDR3 DNA reads TGTGCCACCGTAGCGGGAGAGACCCAGTACTTC.

At least ten counts were recorded for this clonotype. CDR3 protein: CASSQRAGSGHEQFF. The CDR3 DNA sequence: TGTGCCAGCAGCCAAAGGGCAGGTAGCGGGCATGAGCAGTTCTTC. The V call is TRBV3-1, the J call TRBJ2-1; 7 nucleotides line up with TRBD2. CDR3 length: 15 amino acids. Germline V gives CDR1 LGHDT, CDR2 YNNKEL (reference sequence). Trimming cost V 2 bases and J 8 bases; bases outside gene matches: 9.

This clonotype has just a few counts. Its ends do not fully match the called genes, so a read error is possible. The chain uses TRBV29-1 and TRBJ1-5, with D possibly matching TRBD1 (5 bases). CDR1 is SQVTM, CDR2 ANQGSEA, per germline. The CDR3 is 15 residues long. The CDR3 coding sequence is TGCAGCGTTGGAGTCTCGGGGCAGGGCAATCAGCCCCTGCATTTT. It yields the protein CSVGVSGQGNQPLHF.

This clonotype was observed many times. This chain uses TRBV6-5 with TRBJ2-5; 7 bases map to TRBD1. Germline assignment: CDR1 MNHEY and CDR2 SVGAGI. The V gene end was trimmed by 2 bases and the J gene end by 0 bases; junction bases not matched to a gene: 6. This CDR3 has 16 amino acids. CDR3 nucleotides: TGTGCCAGCAGTTACCAATTACAGGGGTACCAAGAGACCCAGTACTTC. The encoded protein is CASSYQLQGYQETQYF.

As concerns this clonotype: One end of the junction is discordant with germline, which a read error may explain. V and J are TRBV5-6 and TRBJ2-3, with TRBD2 identical over 10 bases. In germline, CDR1 is SGHDT, CDR2 YYEEEE. The CDR3 has 16 amino acids. The CDR3 loop is CASSLYLAGVTDRQYF. CDR3 bases: TGTGCCAGCAGCTTGTATCTAGCGGGAGTCACAGATAGGCAGTATTTT. Filled out from reference TRBV5-6 and TRBJ2-3, the complete variable domain reads DAGVTQSPTHLIKTRGQQVTLRCSPKSGHDTVSWYQQALGQGPQFIFQYYEEEERQRGNFPDRFSGHQFPNYSSELNVNALLLGDSALYLCASSLYLAGVTDRQYFGPGTRLTVL.

Ten or more counts support this clonotype. The rearrangement uses TRBV14 and TRBJ2-5; D is ambiguous. The CDR3 sequence is 12 residues long. Trimming shortened V by 3 bases and J by 5 bases, and 7 bases separated the two germline ends. Germline V lookup: CDR1 SGHDN, CDR2 FVKESK. DNA for the CDR3: TGTGCCAGCAGCCATATACAGGAGACCCAGTACTTC. Translation: CASSHIQETQYF.

This clonotype was seen at least ten times. The chain has TRBV12-3 or TRBV12-4 and TRBJ1-1, with 8 bases fitting TRBD1. CDR3 size: 16 residues. V shed 3 bases, J shed 8 bases, and the junction held 14 bases outside the gene matches. For the CDR3, the DNA is TGTGCCAGCAGTTTGGCTTATACAGGGGGAGCCTACGAAGCTTTCTTT. Protein sequence: CASSLAYTGGAYEAFF.